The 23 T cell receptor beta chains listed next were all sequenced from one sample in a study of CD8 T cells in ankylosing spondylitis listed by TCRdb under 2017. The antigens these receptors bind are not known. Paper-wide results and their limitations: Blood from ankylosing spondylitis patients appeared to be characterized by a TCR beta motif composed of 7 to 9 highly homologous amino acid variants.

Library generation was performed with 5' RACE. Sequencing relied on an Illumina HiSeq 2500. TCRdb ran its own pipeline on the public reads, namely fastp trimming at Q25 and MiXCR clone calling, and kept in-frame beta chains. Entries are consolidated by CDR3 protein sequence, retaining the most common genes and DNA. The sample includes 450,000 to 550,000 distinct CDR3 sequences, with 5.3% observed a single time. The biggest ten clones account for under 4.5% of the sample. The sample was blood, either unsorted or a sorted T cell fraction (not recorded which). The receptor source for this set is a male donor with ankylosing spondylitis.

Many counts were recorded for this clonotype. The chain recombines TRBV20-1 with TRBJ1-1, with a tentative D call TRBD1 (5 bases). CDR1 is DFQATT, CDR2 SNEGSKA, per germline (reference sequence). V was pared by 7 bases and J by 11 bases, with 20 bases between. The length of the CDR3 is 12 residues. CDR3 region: CSVKSRTFRAFF. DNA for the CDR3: TGCAGTGTCAAGTCGAGGACATTTAGGGCTTTCTTT.

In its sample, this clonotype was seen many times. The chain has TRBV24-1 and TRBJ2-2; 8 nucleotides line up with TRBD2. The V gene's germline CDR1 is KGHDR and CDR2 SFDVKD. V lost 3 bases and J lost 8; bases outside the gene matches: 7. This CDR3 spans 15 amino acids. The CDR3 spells CATSDLSASGGELFF. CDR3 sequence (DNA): TGTGCCACCAGTGATCTCTCGGCTAGCGGGGGGGAGCTGTTTTTT.

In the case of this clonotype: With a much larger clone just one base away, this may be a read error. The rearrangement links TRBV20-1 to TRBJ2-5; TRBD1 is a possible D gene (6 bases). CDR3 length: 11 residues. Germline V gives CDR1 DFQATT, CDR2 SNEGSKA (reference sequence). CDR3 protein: CSGQTQETQYF. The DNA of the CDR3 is TGCAGCGGACAGACTCAAGAGACCCAGTACTTC.

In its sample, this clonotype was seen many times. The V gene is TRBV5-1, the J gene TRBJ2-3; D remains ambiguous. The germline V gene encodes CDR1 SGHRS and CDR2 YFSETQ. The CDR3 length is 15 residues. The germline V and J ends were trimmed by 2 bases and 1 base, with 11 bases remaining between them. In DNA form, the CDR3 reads TGCGCCAGCAGCTTCCAGGTCCCGCGCACAGATACGCAGTATTTT. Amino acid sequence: CASSFQVPRTDTQYF.

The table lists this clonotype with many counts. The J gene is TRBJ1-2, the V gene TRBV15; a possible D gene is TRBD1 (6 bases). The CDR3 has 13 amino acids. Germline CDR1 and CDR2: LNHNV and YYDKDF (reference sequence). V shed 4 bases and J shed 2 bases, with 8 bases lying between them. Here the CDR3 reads CATSKQGNYGYTF. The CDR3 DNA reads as TGTGCCACCAGCAAACAGGGCAACTATGGCTACACCTTC.

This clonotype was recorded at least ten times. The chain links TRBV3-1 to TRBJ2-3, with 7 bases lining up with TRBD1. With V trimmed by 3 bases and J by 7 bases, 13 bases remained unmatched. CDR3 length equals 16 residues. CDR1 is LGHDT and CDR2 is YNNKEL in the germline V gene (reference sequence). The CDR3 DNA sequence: TGTGCCAGCAGCCACATGGGACAGAGACGATCGAATACGCAGTATTTT. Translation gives CASSHMGQRRSNTQYF.

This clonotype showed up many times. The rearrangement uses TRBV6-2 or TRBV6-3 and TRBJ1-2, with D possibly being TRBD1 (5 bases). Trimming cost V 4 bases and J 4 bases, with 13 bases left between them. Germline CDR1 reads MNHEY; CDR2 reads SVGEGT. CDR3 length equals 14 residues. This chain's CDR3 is CASSWGTPAYGYTF. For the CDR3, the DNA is TGTGCCAGCAGTTGGGGGACCCCCGCCTATGGCTACACCTTC.

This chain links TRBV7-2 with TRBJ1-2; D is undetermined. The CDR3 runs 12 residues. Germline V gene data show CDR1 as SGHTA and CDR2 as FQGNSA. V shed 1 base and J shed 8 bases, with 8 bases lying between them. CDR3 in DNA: TGTGCCAGCAGCTTAGTACAGATCGGCTACACCTTC. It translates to CASSLVQIGYTF.

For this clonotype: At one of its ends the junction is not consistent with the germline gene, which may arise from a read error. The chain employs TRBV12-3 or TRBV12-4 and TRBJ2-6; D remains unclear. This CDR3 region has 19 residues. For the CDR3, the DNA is TGTGCCCGCAGTTTAATCCTGGGAACTTCCATCTCTGGGGCCAACGTCCTGACTTTC. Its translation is CARSLILGTSISGANVLTF.

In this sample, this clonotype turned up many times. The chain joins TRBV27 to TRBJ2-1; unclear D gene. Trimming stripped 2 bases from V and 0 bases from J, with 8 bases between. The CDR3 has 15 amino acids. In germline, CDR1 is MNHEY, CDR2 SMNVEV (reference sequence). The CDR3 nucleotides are TGTGCCAGCAGTTTACGTGCTAGCTCCTACAATGAGCAGTTCTTC. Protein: CASSLRASSYNEQFF.

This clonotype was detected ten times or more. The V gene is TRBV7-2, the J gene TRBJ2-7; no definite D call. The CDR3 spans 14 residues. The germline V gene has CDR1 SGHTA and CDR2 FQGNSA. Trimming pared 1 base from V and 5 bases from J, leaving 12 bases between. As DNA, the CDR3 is TGTGCCAGCAGCTTAGTTTCCCGATCCAACGAGCAGTACTTC. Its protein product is CASSLVSRSNEQYF.

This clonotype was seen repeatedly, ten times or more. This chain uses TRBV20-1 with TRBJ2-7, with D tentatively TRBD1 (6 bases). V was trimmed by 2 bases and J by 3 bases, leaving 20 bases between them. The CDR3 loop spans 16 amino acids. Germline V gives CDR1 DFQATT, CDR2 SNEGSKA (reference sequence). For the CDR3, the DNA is TGCAGTGCTAGATATTCTCCTGGGGGCTTTCGCTACGAGCAGTACTTC. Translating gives CSARYSPGGFRYEQYF.

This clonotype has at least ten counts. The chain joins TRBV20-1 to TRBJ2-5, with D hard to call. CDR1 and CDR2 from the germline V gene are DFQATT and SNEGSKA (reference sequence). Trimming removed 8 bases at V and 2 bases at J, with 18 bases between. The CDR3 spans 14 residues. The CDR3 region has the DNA TGCAGTACCCGGCTTCCGGATGGGCAAGAGACCCAGTACTTC. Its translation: CSTRLPDGQETQYF.

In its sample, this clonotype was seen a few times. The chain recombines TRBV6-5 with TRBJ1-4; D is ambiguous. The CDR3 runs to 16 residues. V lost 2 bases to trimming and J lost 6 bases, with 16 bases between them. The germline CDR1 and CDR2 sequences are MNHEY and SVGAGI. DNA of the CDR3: TGTGCCAGCAGTTACGCGAGGTTCGGACGGTATGAAAAACTGTTTTTT. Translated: CASSYARFGRYEKLFF.

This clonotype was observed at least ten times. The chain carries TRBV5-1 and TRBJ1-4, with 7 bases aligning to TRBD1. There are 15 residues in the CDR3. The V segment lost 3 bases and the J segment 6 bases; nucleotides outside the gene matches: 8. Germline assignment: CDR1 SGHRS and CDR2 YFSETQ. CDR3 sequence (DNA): TGCGCCAGCAGCTCCACCGGGACAGAAGATGAAAAACTGTTTTTT. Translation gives CASSSTGTEDEKLFF. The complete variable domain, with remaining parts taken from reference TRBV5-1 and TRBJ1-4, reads KAGVTQTPRYLIKTRGQQVTLSCSPISGHRSVSWYQQTPGQGLQFLFEYFSETQRNKGNFPGRFSGRQFSNSRSEMNVSTLELGDSALYLCASSSTGTEDEKLFFGSGTQLSVL.

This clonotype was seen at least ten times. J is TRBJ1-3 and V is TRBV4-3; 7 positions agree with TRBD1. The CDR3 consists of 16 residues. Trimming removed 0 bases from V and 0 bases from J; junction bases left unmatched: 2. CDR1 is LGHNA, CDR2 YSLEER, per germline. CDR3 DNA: TGCGCCAGCAGCCAAGAAGGACAGGCCTCTGGAAACACCATATATTTT. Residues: CASSQEGQASGNTIYF.

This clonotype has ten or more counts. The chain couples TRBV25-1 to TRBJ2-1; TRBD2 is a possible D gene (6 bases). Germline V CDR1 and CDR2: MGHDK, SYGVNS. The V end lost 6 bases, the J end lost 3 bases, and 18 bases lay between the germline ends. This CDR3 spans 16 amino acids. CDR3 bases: TGTGCCAGCAGGCCCGTGAAGTGGCGGGGCTACAATGAGCAGTTCTTC. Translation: CASRPVKWRGYNEQFF.

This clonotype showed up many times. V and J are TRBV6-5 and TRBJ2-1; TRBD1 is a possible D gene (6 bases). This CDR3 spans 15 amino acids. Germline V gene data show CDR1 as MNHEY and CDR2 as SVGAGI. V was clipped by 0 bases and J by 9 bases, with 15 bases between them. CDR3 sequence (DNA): TGTGCCAGCAGTTACTCGCGACAGGCCCCAAGTGAGCAGTTCTTC. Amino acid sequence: CASSYSRQAPSEQFF.

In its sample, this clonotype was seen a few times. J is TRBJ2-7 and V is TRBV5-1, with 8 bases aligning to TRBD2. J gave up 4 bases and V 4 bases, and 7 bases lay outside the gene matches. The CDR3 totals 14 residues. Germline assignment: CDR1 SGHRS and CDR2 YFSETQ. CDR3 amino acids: CASSRTSSSYEQYF. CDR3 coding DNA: TGCGCCAGCAGCCGGACTAGCTCTAGTTACGAGCAGTACTTC.

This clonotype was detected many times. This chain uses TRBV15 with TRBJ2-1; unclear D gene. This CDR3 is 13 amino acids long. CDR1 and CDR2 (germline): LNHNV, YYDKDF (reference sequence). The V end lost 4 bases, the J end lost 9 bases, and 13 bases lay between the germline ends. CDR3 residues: CATSIGVSVEQFF. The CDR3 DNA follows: TGTGCCACCAGCATAGGTGTGAGCGTTGAGCAGTTCTTC. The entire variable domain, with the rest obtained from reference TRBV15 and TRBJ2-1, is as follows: DAMVIQNPRYQVTQFGKPVTLSCSQTLNHNVMYWYQQKSSQAPKLLFHYYDKDFNNEADTPDNFQSRRPNTSFCFLDIRSPGLGDTAMYLCATSIGVSVEQFFGPGTRLTVL.

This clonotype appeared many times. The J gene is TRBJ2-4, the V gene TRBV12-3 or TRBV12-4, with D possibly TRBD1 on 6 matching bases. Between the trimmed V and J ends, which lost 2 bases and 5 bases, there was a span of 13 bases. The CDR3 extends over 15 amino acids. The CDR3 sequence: CASSLRDTLENIQYF. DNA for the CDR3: TGTGCCAGCAGTTTACGGGACACCTTGGAAAACATTCAGTACTTC.

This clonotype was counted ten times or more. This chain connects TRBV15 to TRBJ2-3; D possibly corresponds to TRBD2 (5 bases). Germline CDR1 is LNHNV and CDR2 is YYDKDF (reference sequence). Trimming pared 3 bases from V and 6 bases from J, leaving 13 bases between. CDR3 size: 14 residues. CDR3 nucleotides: TGTGCCACCAGCAGCCGGGAACCCTCCGATACGCAGTATTTT. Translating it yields CATSSREPSDTQYF.

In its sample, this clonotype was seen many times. As DNA, the CDR3 is TGCGCCAGCAGCCCGACTTATAGCAATCAGCCCCAGCATTTT. It is translated as CASSPTYSNQPQHF. V usage is TRBV4-3 and J usage is TRBJ1-5; no firm D call. The V end lost 4 bases, the J end lost 0 bases, and 7 bases lay between the germline ends. This CDR3 region has 14 residues. Germline V gene lookup returns CDR1 LGHNA and CDR2 YSLEER.